The 15 T cell receptor beta chains below come from one sample, sequenced in a study of OX40 agonist ivuxolimab in advanced cancers. Using immunoSEQ multiplex PCR, the repertoire was profiled, and TCRdb retains in-frame clones only, with some absent. Here the sample spans about 83,000 clones, approximately 91% being singletons. The sample here was CD4+ or CD8+ T cells sorted from blood, taken in a trial of the OX40 agonist ivuxolimab. These receptors were obtained from an adult with an advanced solid tumor such as melanoma, head and neck, liver or kidney cancer.

This clone was found a few times. The chain is built from TRBV27 and TRBJ1-4; 8 bases fit TRBD1. This CDR3 has 15 residues. J gave up 5 bases and V 6 bases, and 8 bases lay outside the gene matches. The germline V gene has CDR1 MNHEY and CDR2 SMNVEV (reference sequence). As DNA, the CDR3 is TGTGCCAGCAGGCGGGGACAGGCGGGCAATGAAAAACTGTTTTTT. It is translated as CASRRGQAGNEKLFF.

The chain employs TRBV6-5 and TRBJ1-6; 8 nucleotides agree with TRBD1. Germline lookup yields CDR1 MNHEY and CDR2 SVGAGI. Germline trimming cut 0 bases from V and 9 bases from J; bases unmatched to any gene: 7. This CDR3 is 16 amino acids long. DNA for the CDR3: TGTGCCAGCAGTTACTCTTCCAGGGGGCATGGTTCACCCCTCCACTTT. The encoded protein is CASSYSSRGHGSPLHF.

The CDR3 sequence is CASSQDHLGGYGYTF. In DNA form, the CDR3 reads TGCGCCAGCAGCCAAGACCATCTCGGGGGCTATGGCTACACCTTC. The chain uses TRBV4-3 and TRBJ1-2; TRBD1 is a possible D gene (5 bases). CDR3 length equals 15 residues. V was clipped by 0 bases and J by 4 bases, with 12 bases between them. Germline V gene data show CDR1 as LGHNA and CDR2 as YSLEER.

The chain couples TRBV6-5 to TRBJ2-1; 11 bases fit TRBD2. Germline V gene lookup returns CDR1 MNHEY and CDR2 SVGAGI. V was pared by 0 bases and J by 8 bases, with 3 bases of the junction left unmatched. The CDR3 spans 15 residues. As DNA, the CDR3 is TGTGCCAGCAGTTACTCTCTAGCGGGGGGCTATGAGCAGTTCTTC. Amino acid sequence: CASSYSLAGGYEQFF.

The chain is built from TRBV6-6 and TRBJ2-7; perhaps TRBD1 as D (5 bases). The CDR3 has 15 residues. V was clipped by 7 bases and J by 1 base, with 17 bases between them. CDR1 MNHNY and CDR2 SVGAGI come from the germline V gene (reference sequence). DNA of the CDR3: TGTGCCAGCACCTCCCAGGGCCGACCATCCTACGAGCAGTACTTC. Encoded protein: CASTSQGRPSYEQYF.

The chain links TRBV7-2 to TRBJ2-1, with 10 bases lining up with TRBD2. V was pared by 1 base and J by 8 bases, with 5 bases of the junction left unmatched. The CDR3 is made up of 15 amino acids. Germline assignment: CDR1 SGHTA and CDR2 FQGNSA. This CDR3 is CASSLGTSGVDEQFF. The CDR3 DNA is TGTGCCAGCAGCTTAGGGACTAGCGGCGTGGATGAGCAGTTCTTC.

The CDR3 DNA follows: TGTGCCAGCAGCTTATGGACAGATACGCAGTATTTT. It codes for CASSLWTDTQYF. This chain uses TRBV11-3 with TRBJ2-3; D gene ambiguous. Germline values: CDR1 SGHNT, CDR2 YENEEA. The CDR3 loop spans 12 amino acids. The V gene lost 2 bases and the J gene lost 3 bases, with 3 bases spanning the gap.

This clone was recorded a few times. This rearrangement joins TRBV12-5 to TRBJ2-1; the D gene is possibly TRBD2 (6 bases). This CDR3 is 16 amino acids long. Germline loops: CDR1 LGHNT, CDR2 FRNRAP. Deletions cut 7 bases from V and 10 bases from J, with 26 bases between. CDR3 nucleotide sequence: TGTGCTAGTGCCCGGGTTGCGGGGCCTAGCGCTTGGGAGCAGTTCTTC. Its protein is CASARVAGPSAWEQFF.

Only one count was recorded for this clone. This sequence joins TRBV6-5 and TRBJ1-6; the D gene is possibly TRBD1 (5 bases). The CDR3 extends over 14 amino acids. V was cut by 6 bases and J by 8 bases, with 14 bases left in between. CDR1 and CDR2 (germline): MNHEY, SVGAGI. The CDR3 region is CASSRDPGDSPLHF. CDR3 DNA sequence: TGTGCCAGCAGCCGGGACCCTGGGGATTCACCCCTCCACTTT.

The V and J genes are TRBV5-4 and TRBJ2-5; D is uncertain. From germline, CDR1 is SGHNT and CDR2 YYREEE (reference sequence). The CDR3 totals 14 residues. V lost 1 base and J 5 bases, leaving 12 bases between the germline ends. The CDR3 loop reads CASSLKGLGETQYF. CDR3 nucleotides: TGTGCCAGCAGCTTGAAGGGCCTGGGGGAGACCCAGTACTTC.

The rearrangement joins TRBV28 to TRBJ2-1; TRBD2 agrees at 8 bases. Germline V gene data show CDR1 as MDHEN and CDR2 as SYDVKM. V dropped 4 bases and J dropped 12; count of bases not matched to a gene: 5. The CDR3 contains 12 residues. The CDR3 DNA reads TGTGCCAGCAGTTCCCGGGCGGGGGGGCAGTTCTTC. The encoded protein is CASSSRAGGQFF.

J is TRBJ2-1 and V is TRBV6-5; D is perhaps TRBD2 (7 bases). The V end lost 8 bases, the J end lost 7 bases, and 15 bases lay between the germline ends. Germline V gene sequence: CDR1 MNHEY, CDR2 SVGAGI. The CDR3 length is 13 residues. The CDR3 protein is CASRGAGFNEQFF. As DNA, the CDR3 is TGTGCCAGCCGGGGGGCGGGATTTAATGAGCAGTTCTTC.

V usage is TRBV5-4 and J usage is TRBJ2-1, with D possibly called TRBD1 or TRBD2 (5 bases each). Germline CDR1 is SGHNT and CDR2 is YYREEE (reference sequence). V gave up 4 bases and J gave up 4 bases, with 18 bases separating them. The CDR3 runs 16 residues. For the CDR3, the DNA is TGTGCCAGCAGCAGAGAACCCGGGACGGGATACAATGAGCAGTTCTTC. Amino acid sequence: CASSREPGTGYNEQFF.

This chain connects TRBV10-2 to TRBJ2-2; D could derive from TRBD1 or TRBD2 (7 bases each). This CDR3 comprises 15 residues. Germline-derived CDR1 and CDR2 are WSHSY and SAAADI. Trimming cost V 8 bases and J 1 base, with 14 bases left between them. The CDR3 loop is CASGRGGQNTGELFF. In DNA form, the CDR3 reads TGCGCCAGCGGCAGGGGGGGGCAGAACACCGGGGAGCTGTTTTTT.

The genes are TRBV10-3 and TRBJ1-6, with TRBD1 identical over 10 bases. The junction had 3 bases not matched to a gene; V was cut back by 1 base and J by 6 bases. This CDR3 has 16 amino acids. The germline V gene has CDR1 ENHRY and CDR2 SYGVKD. CDR3 nucleotides: TGTGCCATCAGTGAGTGGACAGGGGGGAGTAATTCACCCCTCCACTTT. It specifies CAISEWTGGSNSPLHF.